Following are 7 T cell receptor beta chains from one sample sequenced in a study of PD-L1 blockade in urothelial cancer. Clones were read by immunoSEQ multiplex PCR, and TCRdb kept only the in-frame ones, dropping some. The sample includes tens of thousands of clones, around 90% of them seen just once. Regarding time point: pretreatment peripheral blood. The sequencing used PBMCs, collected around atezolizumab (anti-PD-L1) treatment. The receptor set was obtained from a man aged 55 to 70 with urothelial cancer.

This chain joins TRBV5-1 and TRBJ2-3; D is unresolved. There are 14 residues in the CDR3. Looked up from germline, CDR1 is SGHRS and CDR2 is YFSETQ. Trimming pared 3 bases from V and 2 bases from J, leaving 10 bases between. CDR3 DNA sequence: TGCGCCAGCAGCTCGGAGTACTTCACAGATACGCAGTATTTT. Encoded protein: CASSSEYFTDTQYF.

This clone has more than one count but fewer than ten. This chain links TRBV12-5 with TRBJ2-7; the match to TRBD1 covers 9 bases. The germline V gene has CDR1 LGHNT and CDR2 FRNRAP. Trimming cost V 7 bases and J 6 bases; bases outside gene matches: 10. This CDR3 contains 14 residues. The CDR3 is CASATGTGYVEQYF. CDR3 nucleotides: TGTGCTAGTGCCACCGGGACAGGGTATGTCGAGCAGTACTTC. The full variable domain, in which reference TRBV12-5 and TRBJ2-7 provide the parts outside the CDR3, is DARVTQTPRHKVTEMGQEVTMRCQPILGHNTVFWYRQTMMQGLELLAYFRNRAPLDDSGMPKDRFSAEMPDATLATLKIQPSEPRDSAVYFCASATGTGYVEQYFGPGTRLTVT.

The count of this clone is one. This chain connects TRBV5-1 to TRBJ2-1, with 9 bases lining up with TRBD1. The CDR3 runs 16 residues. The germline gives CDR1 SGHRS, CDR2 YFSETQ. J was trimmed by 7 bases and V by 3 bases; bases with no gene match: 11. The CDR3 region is CASSYSGTGRSNEQFF. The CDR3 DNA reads TGCGCCAGCAGCTACTCCGGGACAGGGAGGTCGAATGAGCAGTTCTTC.

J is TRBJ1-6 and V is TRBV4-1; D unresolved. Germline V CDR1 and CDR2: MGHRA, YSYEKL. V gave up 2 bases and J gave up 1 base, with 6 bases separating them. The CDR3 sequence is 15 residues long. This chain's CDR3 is CASSQQQSYNSPLHF. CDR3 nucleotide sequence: TGCGCCAGCAGCCAACAACAGTCCTATAATTCACCCCTCCACTTT.

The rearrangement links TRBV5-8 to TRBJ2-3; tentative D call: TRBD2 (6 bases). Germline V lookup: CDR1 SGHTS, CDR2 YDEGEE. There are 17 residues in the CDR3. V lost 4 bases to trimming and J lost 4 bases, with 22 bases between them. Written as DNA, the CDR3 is TGTGCCAGCAGCCCTAAGGGGTTAGCGGCTGGATCAGATACGCAGTATTTT. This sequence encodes CASSPKGLAAGSDTQYF. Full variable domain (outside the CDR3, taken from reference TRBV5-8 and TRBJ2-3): EAGVTQSPTHLIKTRGQQATLRCSPISGHTSVYWYQQALGLGLQFLLWYDEGEERNRGNFPPRFSGRQFPNYSSELNVNALELEDSALYLCASSPKGLAAGSDTQYFGPGTRLTVL.

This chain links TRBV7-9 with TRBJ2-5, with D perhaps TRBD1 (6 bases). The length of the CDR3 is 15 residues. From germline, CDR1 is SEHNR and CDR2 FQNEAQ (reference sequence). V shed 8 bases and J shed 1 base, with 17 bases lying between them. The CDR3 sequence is CASCEGQGPQETQYF. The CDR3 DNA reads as TGTGCCAGCTGCGAAGGTCAGGGGCCCCAAGAGACCCAGTACTTC.

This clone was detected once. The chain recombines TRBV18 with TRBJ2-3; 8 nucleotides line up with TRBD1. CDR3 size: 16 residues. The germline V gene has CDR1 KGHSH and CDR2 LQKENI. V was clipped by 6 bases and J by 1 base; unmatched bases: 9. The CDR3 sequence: CASSQRTGMGTDTQYF. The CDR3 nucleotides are TGTGCCAGCTCGCAGAGGACAGGGATGGGCACAGATACGCAGTATTTT. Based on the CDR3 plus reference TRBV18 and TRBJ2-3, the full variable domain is NAGVMQNPRHLVRRRGQEARLRCSPMKGHSHVYWYRQLPEEGLKFMVYLQKENIIDESGMPKERFSAEFPKEGPSILRIQQVVRGDSAAYFCASSQRTGMGTDTQYFGPGTRLTVL.